This TCR beta chain emerged from a study of beta chain features in type 1 diabetes. For the study at large: When patients were set against healthy donors, age, gender and cell yields were similar.

All of the isolated RNA was reverse transcribed, so expressed TCRB transcripts were sequenced. Some clones are missing from TCRdb's copy, which holds only in-frame ones; the method was immunoSEQ multiplex PCR. Of under 150,000 clones in the sample, under 60% were seen once. The sample holds a few counts of this clone. This sequence was found in a man between 18 and 29 years old in good health. Source material: Tregs from blood.

The CDR3 nucleotides are TGTGCCAGCAGCCAAGCTTTGGGGGGACTATACGAGCAGTACTTC. It translates to CASSQALGGLYEQYF. J is TRBJ2-7 and V is TRBV4-2, with 7 bases matching TRBD2. J lost 4 bases, V lost 1 base, and 7 bases had no gene match. CDR1 and CDR2 from the germline V gene are LGHNA and YNFKEQ. This CDR3 spans 15 amino acids.